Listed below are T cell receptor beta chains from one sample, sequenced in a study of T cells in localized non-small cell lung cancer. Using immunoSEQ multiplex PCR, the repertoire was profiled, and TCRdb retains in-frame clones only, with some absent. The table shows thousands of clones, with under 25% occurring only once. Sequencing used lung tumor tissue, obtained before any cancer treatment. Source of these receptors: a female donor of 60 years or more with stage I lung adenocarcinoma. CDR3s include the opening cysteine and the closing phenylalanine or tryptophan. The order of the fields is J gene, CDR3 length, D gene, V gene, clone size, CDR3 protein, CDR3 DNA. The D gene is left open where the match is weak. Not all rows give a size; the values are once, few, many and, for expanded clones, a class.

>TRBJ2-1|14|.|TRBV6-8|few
CASREVGRNNEQFF
TGTGCCAGCAGAGAGGTGGGCAGAAACAATGAGCAGTTCTTC
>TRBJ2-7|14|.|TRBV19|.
CASSIDITAGEQYF
TGTGCCAGTAGTATAGATATTACAGCGGGTGAGCAGTACTTC
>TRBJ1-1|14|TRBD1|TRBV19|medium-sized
CASSIRGRNTEAFF
TGTGCCAGTAGTATCAGGGGGCGTAACACTGAAGCTTTCTTT
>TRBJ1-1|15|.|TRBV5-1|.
CASSFGGARNTEAFF
TGCGCCAGCAGCTTTGGGGGGGCGCGGAACACTGAAGCTTTCTTT
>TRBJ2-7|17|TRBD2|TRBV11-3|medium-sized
CASSLGLAGRVSYEQYF
TGTGCCAGCAGCTTAGGACTAGCGGGGAGGGTTAGCTACGAGCAGTACTTC
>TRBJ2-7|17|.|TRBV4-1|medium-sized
CASSQPWGAGVGDEQYF
TGCGCCAGCAGCCAACCCTGGGGGGCGGGAGTCGGCGACGAGCAGTACTTC
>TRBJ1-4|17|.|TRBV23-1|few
CASSRIGTGLDKEKLFF
TGCGCCAGCAGTCGCATAGGAACGGGCCTTGATAAGGAAAAACTGTTTTTT
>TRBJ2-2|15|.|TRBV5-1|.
CASSQGGGNTGELFF
TGCGCCAGCAGCCAGGGAGGGGGCAACACCGGGGAGCTGTTTTTT
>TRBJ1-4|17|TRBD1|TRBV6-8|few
CAIRASTGDGANEKLFF
TGTGCCATCAGGGCGTCGACAGGGGACGGAGCTAATGAAAAACTGTTTTTT
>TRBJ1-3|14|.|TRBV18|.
CASFTGNSGNTIYF
TGTGCCAGCTTCACGGGGAACTCTGGAAACACCATATATTTT
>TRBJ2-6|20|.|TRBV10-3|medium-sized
CAISGLFAFSPISGANVLTF
TGTGCCATCAGTGGACTTTTCGCGTTTTCCCCGATCTCTGGGGCCAACGTCCTGACTTTC
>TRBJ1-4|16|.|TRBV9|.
CASSVDQGGFNEKLFF
TGTGCCAGCAGCGTAGATCAGGGTGGATTTAATGAAAAACTGTTTTTT
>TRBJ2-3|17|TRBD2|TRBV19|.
CASDKRGLAGRTNTQYF
TGTGCCAGCGATAAGAGGGGACTAGCGGGTCGAACGAATACGCAGTATTTT
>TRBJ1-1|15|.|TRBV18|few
CASSTEARGNTEAFF
TGTGCCAGCTCAACCGAGGCCAGGGGGAACACTGAAGCTTTCTTT
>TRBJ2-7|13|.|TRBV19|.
CASSIGRHYEQYF
TGTGCCAGTAGTATCGGGAGACACTACGAGCAGTACTTC
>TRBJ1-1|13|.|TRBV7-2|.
CASSLSGNTEAFF
TGTGCCAGCAGCTTATCAGGGAACACTGAAGCTTTCTTT
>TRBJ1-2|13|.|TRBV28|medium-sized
CASRPQGHYGYTF
TGTGCCAGCAGACCACAGGGCCACTATGGCTACACCTTC
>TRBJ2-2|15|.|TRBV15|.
CATSKLQGASGELFF
TGTGCCACCAGCAAACTACAGGGCGCGTCCGGGGAGCTGTTTTTT
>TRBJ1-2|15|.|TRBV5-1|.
CASSFRQLEDYGYTF
TGCGCCAGCAGCTTCCGACAGTTGGAAGACTATGGCTACACCTTC
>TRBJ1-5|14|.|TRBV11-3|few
CASSLKDSNQPQHF
TGTGCCAGCAGCTTGAAGGATAGCAATCAGCCCCAGCATTTT
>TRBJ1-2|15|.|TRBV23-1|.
CASSQHLQVGNGYTF
TGCGCCAGCAGCCAACATCTGCAGGTTGGAAATGGCTACACCTTC
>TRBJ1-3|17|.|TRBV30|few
CAWSVLITAISGNTIYF
TGTGCCTGGAGTGTACTAATAACAGCTATCTCTGGAAACACCATATATTTT
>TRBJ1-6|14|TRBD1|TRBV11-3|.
CASSLRGPYSPLHF
TGTGCCAGCAGCTTGAGGGGGCCCTATTCACCCCTCCACTTT
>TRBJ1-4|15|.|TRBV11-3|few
CASSLAGRTNEKLFF
TGTGCCAGCAGCTTGGCAGGGAGGACTAATGAAAAACTGTTTTTT
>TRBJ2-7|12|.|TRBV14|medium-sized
CASSHNRNEQYF
TGTGCCAGCAGCCACAATAGGAACGAGCAGTACTTC
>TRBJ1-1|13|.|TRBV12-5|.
CASKFTRVTEAFF
TGTGCCAGCAAGTTTACTAGAGTCACTGAAGCTTTCTTT
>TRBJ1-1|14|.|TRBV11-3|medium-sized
CASSLSGPNTEAFF
TGTGCCAGCAGCTTATCTGGGCCCAACACTGAAGCTTTCTTT
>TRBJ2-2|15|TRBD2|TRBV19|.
CASSLAALGTGELFF
TGTGCCAGTAGTCTAGCGGCCCTAGGGACCGGGGAGCTGTTTTTT
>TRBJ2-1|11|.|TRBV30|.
CAWTDNGEQFF
TGTGCCTGGACCGACAATGGGGAGCAGTTCTTC
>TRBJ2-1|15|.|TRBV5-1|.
CASSVQGTGMNEQFF
TGCGCCAGCAGCGTACAGGGAACAGGGATGAATGAGCAGTTCTTC
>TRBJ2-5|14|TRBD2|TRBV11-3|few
CASSGTSGRETQYF
TGTGCCAGCAGCGGGACTAGCGGGCGAGAGACCCAGTACTTC
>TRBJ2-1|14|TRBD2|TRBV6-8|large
CAINLSGGGNEQFF
TGTGCCATCAACCTTAGCGGGGGCGGTAATGAGCAGTTCTTC